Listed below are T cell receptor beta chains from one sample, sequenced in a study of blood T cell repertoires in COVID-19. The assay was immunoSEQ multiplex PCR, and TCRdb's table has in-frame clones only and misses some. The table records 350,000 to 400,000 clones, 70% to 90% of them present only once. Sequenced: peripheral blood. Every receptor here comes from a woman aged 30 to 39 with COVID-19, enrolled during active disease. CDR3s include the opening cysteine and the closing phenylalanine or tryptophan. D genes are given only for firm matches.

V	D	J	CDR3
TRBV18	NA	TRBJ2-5	CASSQGQGETQYF
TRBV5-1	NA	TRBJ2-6	CASSLDSSGPGVSGANVLTF
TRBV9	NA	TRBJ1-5	CASSAGGGNQPQHF
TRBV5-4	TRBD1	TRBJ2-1	CASSPRDSVYNEQFF
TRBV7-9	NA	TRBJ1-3	CASSHGDGGPGNTIYF
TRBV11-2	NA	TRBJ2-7	CASSLTRAYEQYF
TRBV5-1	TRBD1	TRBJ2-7	CASSFDWDRGRSYEQYF
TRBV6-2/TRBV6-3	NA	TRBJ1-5	CASSYGRGWGNQPQHF
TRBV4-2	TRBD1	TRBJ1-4	CASSHPRTGDNEKLFF
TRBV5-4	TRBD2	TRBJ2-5	CASNRASGRAAWETQYF
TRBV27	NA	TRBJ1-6	CASSFWGHNSPLHF
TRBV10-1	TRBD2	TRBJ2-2	CASSEGLAGVLTGELFF
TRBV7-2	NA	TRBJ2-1	CASSWTYNEQFF
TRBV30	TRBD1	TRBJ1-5	CATDSSGGQPQHF
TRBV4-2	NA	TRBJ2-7	CASSQVLNGGQTSFYEQYF
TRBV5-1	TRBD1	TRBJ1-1	CASSLRQGSTEAFF
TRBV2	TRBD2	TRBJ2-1	CASKRRTSGSNEQFF
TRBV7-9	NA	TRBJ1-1	CASSLEADTEAFF
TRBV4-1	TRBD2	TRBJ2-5	CASSRTGLAIQETQYF
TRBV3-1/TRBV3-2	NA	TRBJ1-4	CASSQNTQGGGEKLFF
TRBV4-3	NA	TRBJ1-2	CASSQGFSEGDGYTF
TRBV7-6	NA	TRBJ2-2	CASSRQENTGELFF
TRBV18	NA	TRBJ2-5	CASSPFETQYF
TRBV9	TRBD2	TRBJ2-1	CASSANLPAGGPNYNEQFF
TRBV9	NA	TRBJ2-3	CASSPRVTDTQYF
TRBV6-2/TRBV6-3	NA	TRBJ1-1	CASSYYYGSFMNTEAFF
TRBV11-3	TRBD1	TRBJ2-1	CASSFSRTGAYNEQFF
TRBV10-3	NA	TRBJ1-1	CASRLGENTEAFF
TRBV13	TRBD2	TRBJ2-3	CASSSQRGTSTDTQYF
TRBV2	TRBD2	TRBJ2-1	CASSRLTSGRGNEQFF
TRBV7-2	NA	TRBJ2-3	CASSPTGGGDTDTQYF
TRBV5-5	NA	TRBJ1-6	CASSRQVYNSPLHF
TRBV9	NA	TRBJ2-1	CASSPEGVGWNEQFF
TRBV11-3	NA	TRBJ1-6	CASSPAGEYSPLHF
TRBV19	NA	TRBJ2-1	CASKVTAGLGNEQFF
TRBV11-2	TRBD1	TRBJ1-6	CASSFGQGNSPLHF
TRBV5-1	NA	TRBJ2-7	CASSRGLGRDEQYF
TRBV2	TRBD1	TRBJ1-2	CASNSGQGSHYGYTF